This T cell receptor (beta chain) was profiled in a study of cytomegalovirus exposure and HLA in healthy donors. Findings and limits, study-wide: Near-uniform donor sequencing depth was presumed by presence/absence analyses. Associated with cytomegalovirus, according to the listing, were fewer than 200 TCR beta chains. Some public TCRs appeared in many individuals, while most sequences were rare.

Concerning this clone itself: Antigen unknown.

Amplification used 60 Vbeta primers and 13 Jbeta primers. TCRdb keeps only in-frame clones here, not all; method: immunoSEQ multiplex PCR. The profile covers fewer than 150,000 clones, with approximately 85% appearing a single time and less than 7% taken by the ten largest. Trimming removed 1 base at V and 1 base at J, with 7 bases between. Germline values: CDR1 GTSNPN, CDR2 SVGIG (reference sequence). The CDR3 covers 13 residues. The TCR was taken from a woman aged 25-40 years in good health and CMV-seropositive. The V gene is TRBV30, the J gene TRBJ1-1; D unresolved. Sequenced sample: PBMCs. CDR3 DNA: TGTGCCTGGAGTGAACTTCGGAACACTGAAGCTTTCTTT. Residues: CAWSELRNTEAFF.